This T cell receptor (beta chain) was retrieved from a study of T cells in women clearing cervical HPV infection. Study overall: Controls gave blood once infection was undetectable; cases at lesion identification.

Cervical HPV DNA detected by MY09/MY11 PCR, typed by dot-blot. Data came from immunoSEQ multiplex PCR; TCRdb stores just in-frame clones and leaves some out. The listing records 25,000 to 35,000 clones. Notes on this clone: The antigen is undetermined. The CDR3 end falls 3 residues outside the read, so it is completed with the germline J gene.

Study-level points and caveats: T-cell numbers per sample were unknown and may explain richness differences.

Between the trimmed V and J ends, which lost 6 bases and 4 bases, there was a span of 14 bases. The germline V gene encodes CDR1 LNHDA and CDR2 SQIVND (reference sequence). This CDR3 comprises 14 residues. This TCR was sampled from a woman aged 18-70 years with a cervical HPV16 infection that either progressed to CIN3+ or cleared (not recorded which). Sequenced: blood buffy coat. V is TRBV19 and J is TRBJ2-3, with D maybe TRBD2 (6 bases). The CDR3 loop reads CASSNLGGSDTQYF. The sequenced part of the CDR3 DNA is TGTGCCAGTAGCAACCTGGGGGGTTCAGATACG.